Listed below are T cell receptor beta chains from one sample, sequenced in a study of glioma-infiltrating T cells after dendritic cell vaccination. The method was immunoSEQ multiplex PCR; TCRdb's version includes in-frame clones alone and lacks a portion of them. The sample lists over 70,000 clones, 82% occurring once. The specimen comprised blood, sampled before dendritic cell vaccination. The receptors originated from a human donor with glioblastoma. Each CDR3 is given with its conserved first and last residue. D genes are given only for firm matches. Where a row states a size, it is once, few, many or the class of an expanded clone; other rows omit it.

clone_size,d_call,j_call,v_call,cdr3_nt,cdr3_aa
.,.,TRBJ1-2,TRBV5-1,TGCGCCAGCAGCCCGGACGGGGACAATGCTGGCCCCGGCACCTTC,CASSPDGDNAGPGTF
.,.,TRBJ2-5,TRBV30,TGTGCCTGGAGCCCGTACCAAGAGACCCAGTACTTC,CAWSPYQETQYF
once,TRBD1,TRBJ2-2,TRBV6-1,TGTGCCAGCAGTGGACGACAGGGGGCGGGGGTCCGGACCGGGGAGCTGTTTTTT,CASSGRQGAGVRTGELFF
.,.,TRBJ1-2,TRBV6-1,TGTGCCAGCAGTGAACTGGGGGCGGCAGGCTTGTATGGCTACACCTTC,CASSELGAAGLYGYTF
.,.,TRBJ1-4,TRBV5-1,TGCGCCAGCAGCTTTGACAGGACTGAAAAACTGTTTTTT,CASSFDRTEKLFF
.,TRBD2,TRBJ2-7,TRBV19,TGTGCCACCTCGGGGGGGGGCCTCCACGAGCAGTACTTC,CATSGGGLHEQYF
few,.,TRBJ1-5,TRBV9,TGTGCCAGCAGCCCAGGGTTTGGCAATCAGCCCCAGCATTTT,CASSPGFGNQPQHF
.,TRBD1,TRBJ2-2,TRBV19,TGTGCCAGTAGTATACGATCCCCCGGGACAGGGGGATCCGGGGAGCTGTTTTTT,CASSIRSPGTGGSGELFF
.,.,TRBJ1-1,TRBV19,TGTGCCAGTGACCTGACAGGAGGTTTTGAAGCTTTCTTT,CASDLTGGFEAFF
.,.,TRBJ2-3,TRBV7-8,TGTGCCAGCAGCGTACAGGGATACACAGATACGCAGTATTTT,CASSVQGYTDTQYF
.,TRBD1,TRBJ1-2,TRBV4-2,TGTGCCAGCAGCGGGACAGGGGGCGATTATGGCTACACCTTC,CASSGTGGDYGYTF
once,TRBD2,TRBJ2-7,TRBV7-6,TGTGCCAGCAGCCCTCGGACTAGTTTTGGTACCGAGCAGTACTTC,CASSPRTSFGTEQYF
.,TRBD1,TRBJ2-7,TRBV2,TGTGCCAGCAACCCCCGACAGGGGGCCTACGAGCAGTACTTC,CASNPRQGAYEQYF
.,.,TRBJ2-1,TRBV2,TGTGCCAGCAAGGGGAACAATGAGCAGTTCTTC,CASKGNNEQFF
.,TRBD2,TRBJ2-5,TRBV5-6,TGTGCCAGCAGCTTTACTAGCGAGGGACAGACCCAGTACTTC,CASSFTSEGQTQYF
.,TRBD1,TRBJ2-2,TRBV7-8,TGTGCCAGCAGAAAACAGGGGGCCGGGGAGCTGTTTTTT,CASRKQGAGELFF
.,.,TRBJ2-2,TRBV9,TGTGCCAGCAGCGTTAGAGACGGGTGGGGGGAGCTGTTTTTT,CASSVRDGWGELFF
.,TRBD1,TRBJ2-2,TRBV6-5,TGTGCCAGCGGCTACAGGGGGCCAGCCGGGGAGCTGTTTTTT,CASGYRGPAGELFF
few,.,TRBJ1-5,TRBV10-3,TGTGCCATCAGTGAGTCAAGGAGCCAGGGGCCCCAGCATTTT,CAISESRSQGPQHF
.,.,TRBJ2-6,TRBV23-1,TGCGCCAGCAGTTCGCACGGGGCTGGGGCCAACGTCCTGACTTTC,CASSSHGAGANVLTF
.,TRBD1,TRBJ1-5,TRBV6-1,TGTGCCAGCGTTCCGACAGGGGATCGTAATCAGCCCCAGCATTTT,CASVPTGDRNQPQHF
.,.,TRBJ1-2,TRBV6-5,TGTGCCAGCAGTTCGACAGGAGGCTACACCTTC,CASSSTGGYTF
.,.,TRBJ1-2,TRBV10-3,TGTGCCATCGACGGAGTTTATGGCTACACCTTC,CAIDGVYGYTF